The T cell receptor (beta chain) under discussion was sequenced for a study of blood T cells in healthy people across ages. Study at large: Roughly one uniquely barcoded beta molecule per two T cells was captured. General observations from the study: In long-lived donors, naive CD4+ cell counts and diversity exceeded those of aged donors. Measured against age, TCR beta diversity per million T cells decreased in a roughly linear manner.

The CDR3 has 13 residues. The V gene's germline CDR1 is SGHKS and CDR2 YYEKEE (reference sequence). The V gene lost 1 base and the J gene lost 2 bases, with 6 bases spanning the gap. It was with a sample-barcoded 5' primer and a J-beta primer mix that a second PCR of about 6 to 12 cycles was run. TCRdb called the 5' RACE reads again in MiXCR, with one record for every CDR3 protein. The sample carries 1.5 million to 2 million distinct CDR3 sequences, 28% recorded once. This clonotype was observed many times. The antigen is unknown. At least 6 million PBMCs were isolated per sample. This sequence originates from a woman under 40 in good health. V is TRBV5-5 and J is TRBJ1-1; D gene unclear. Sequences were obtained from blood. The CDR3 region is CASSLIENTEAFF. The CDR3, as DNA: TGTGCCAGCAGCTTGATCGAAAACACTGAAGCTTTCTTT.